What follows are 22 T cell receptor beta chains derived from one specimen sequenced in a study of T cell changes during pregnancy in multiple sclerosis (dated by TCRdb to about 2019). The library was produced with the immunoSEQ multiplex PCR assay. TCRdb carries this immuneACCESS record with in-frame sequences only. Its versions omit some clonotypes, under half of them owing to an unresolved V gene in the studies checked, with the rest unexplained. A total of 88,000 or so clones appear in this sample, under 95% of them only once. Clones ranked in the top ten supply approximately 2.5% of the sample. Sequenced here: peripheral blood, sampled before pregnancy. These receptor sequences come from a female donor with multiple sclerosis, enrolled in a pregnancy study.

This chain connects TRBV5-1 to TRBJ1-3; D is possibly TRBD1 (6 bases). CDR3 length equals 15 residues. CDR1 and CDR2 from the germline V gene are SGHRS and YFSETQ. Trimming cost V 0 bases and J 0 bases, with 7 bases left between them. CDR3 loop: CASSLGDNSGNTIYF. The DNA of the CDR3 is TGCGCCAGCAGCTTGGGGGACAACTCTGGAAACACCATATATTTT.

The V and J genes are TRBV11-2 and TRBJ2-3; TRBD2 matches 8 bases. This CDR3 has 17 residues. Germline lookup yields CDR1 SGHAT and CDR2 FQNNGV. The ends lost 1 base at V and 2 bases at J; junction bases unmatched: 8. CDR3 sequence reads: CASSLVSGSWVTDTQYF. The CDR3 nucleotides are TGTGCCAGCAGCTTAGTCAGCGGGAGCTGGGTCACAGATACGCAGTATTTT.

The chain couples TRBV4-3 to TRBJ1-4; tentative D call: TRBD1 (6 bases). Germline-derived CDR1 and CDR2 are LGHNA and YSLEER. The CDR3 is 17 residues long. Trimming took 0 bases from V and 4 from J, leaving 15 bases between them. The CDR3 bases are TGCGCCAGCAGCCAAGAAAGGCCTAGGGGGTTTAATGAAAAACTGTTTTTT. Protein: CASSQERPRGFNEKLFF.

The chain carries TRBV5-4 and TRBJ2-7, with D hard to call. Germline lookup yields CDR1 SGHNT and CDR2 YYREEE (reference sequence). The CDR3 length is 15 residues. Trimming shortened V by 4 bases and J by 2 bases, and 16 bases separated the two germline ends. The CDR3, as DNA: TGTGCCAGCAGCCGAAACGGAGTCCCAACCTACGAGCAGTACTTC. Amino acid sequence: CASSRNGVPTYEQYF.

This clone was counted between two and nine times. The chain joins TRBV7-2 to TRBJ2-1, with a tentative D call TRBD2 (5 bases). CDR3 length: 13 residues. Germline values: CDR1 SGHTA, CDR2 FQGNSA. V lost 6 bases to trimming and J lost 9 bases, with 15 bases between them. The CDR3 protein is CASSLNEGGEQFF. The CDR3 bases are TGTGCCAGCAGTCTTAATGAGGGCGGTGAGCAGTTCTTC.

As for this clone: The sample carries other DNA sequences with the same CDR3. The rearrangement uses TRBV5-1 and TRBJ2-5, with 10 bases aligning to TRBD2. This CDR3 spans 15 amino acids. V was clipped by 0 bases and J by 4 bases; unmatched bases: 3. CDR1 is SGHRS and CDR2 is YFSETQ in the germline V gene. The CDR3 nucleotides read TGCGCCAGCAGCTTGGGACTAGCGGGTCGAGAGACCCAGTACTTC. As protein: CASSLGLAGRETQYF.

The chain uses TRBV30 and TRBJ2-1, with a weak D call TRBD2 (6 bases). The ends were cut back, 2 bases at V and 4 bases at J, with 9 bases in the middle. The CDR3 contains 13 residues. Germline CDR1 is GTSNPN and CDR2 is SVGIG (reference sequence). CDR3: CAWSPGTYNEQFF. The CDR3 bases are TGTGCCTGGAGTCCGGGGACTTACAATGAGCAGTTCTTC.

The chain employs TRBV5-1 and TRBJ2-2; 7 positions agree with TRBD2. Germline assignment: CDR1 SGHRS and CDR2 YFSETQ. V was clipped by 0 bases and J by 1 base; unmatched bases: 6. The CDR3 is 17 residues long. CDR3 amino acids: CASSLEPAGENTGELFF. The CDR3 DNA follows: TGCGCCAGCAGCTTGGAACCTGCGGGAGAGAACACCGGGGAGCTGTTTTTT.

This chain uses TRBV4-1 with TRBJ2-1; maybe TRBD1 (5 bases). Germline values: CDR1 MGHRA, CDR2 YSYEKL. CDR3 length: 14 amino acids. V lost 2 bases and J 2 bases, leaving 7 bases between the germline ends. The DNA for the CDR3 is TGCGCCAGCAGCCAACCAGGGCCCTACAATGAGCAGTTCTTC. Residues: CASSQPGPYNEQFF.

This rearrangement joins TRBV27 to TRBJ1-1; 8 bases are shared with TRBD1. From germline, CDR1 is MNHEY and CDR2 SMNVEV (reference sequence). The V segment lost 5 bases and the J segment 1 base; nucleotides outside the gene matches: 3. There are 14 residues in the CDR3. CDR3 sequence: CASSQDRANTEAFF. CDR3 nucleotides: TGTGCCAGCAGTCAGGACAGGGCGAACACTGAAGCTTTCTTT.

A single count supports this clone. The chain carries TRBV5-6 and TRBJ2-7, with 8 bases that match TRBD2. V lost 4 bases, J lost 3 bases, and 6 bases stayed unmatched. CDR3 length equals 14 residues. CDR1 is SGHDT and CDR2 is YYEEEE in the germline V gene. The CDR3 region has the DNA TGTGCCAGCAGCCGACTAGCGAGCTACTACGAGCAGTACTTC. This codes for CASSRLASYYEQYF.

This chain joins TRBV12-5 and TRBJ2-1, with 8 bases aligning to TRBD2. CDR1 is LGHNT and CDR2 is FRNRAP in the germline V gene. The CDR3 extends over 14 amino acids. The trim removed 7 bases at V and 5 bases at J, leaving 7 bases unmatched. This chain's CDR3 is CASARAGADNEQFF. DNA for the CDR3: TGTGCTAGTGCTAGAGCGGGAGCCGACAATGAGCAGTTCTTC.

The rearrangement links TRBV5-1 to TRBJ2-1; 10 bases match TRBD1. In germline, CDR1 is SGHRS, CDR2 YFSETQ. Unmatched junction bases numbered 6, after V lost 4 bases and J lost 5 bases. The CDR3 consists of 15 residues. This chain's CDR3 is CASSAGQGRNNEQFF. CDR3 coding DNA: TGCGCCAGCAGCGCGGGACAGGGGCGGAACAATGAGCAGTTCTTC. Full variable domain (missing parts from reference TRBV5-1 and TRBJ2-1): KAGVTQTPRYLIKTRGQQVTLSCSPISGHRSVSWYQQTPGQGLQFLFEYFSETQRNKGNFPGRFSGRQFSNSRSEMNVSTLELGDSALYLCASSAGQGRNNEQFFGPGTRLTVL.

This clone was picked up one time. The genes are TRBV15 and TRBJ2-5, with a tentative D call TRBD2 (5 bases). This CDR3 has 14 amino acids. Between the trimmed V and J ends, which lost 0 bases and 7 bases, there was a span of 12 bases. Germline V gene data show CDR1 as LNHNV and CDR2 as YYDKDF (reference sequence). This CDR3 reads CATSRDNQRGTQYF. The CDR3 DNA is TGTGCCACCAGCAGAGATAATCAACGGGGGACCCAGTACTTC.

The gene calls are TRBV11-2 and TRBJ2-7, with 8 nucleotides matching TRBD1. The CDR3 sequence is 14 residues long. V gave up 6 bases and J gave up 3 bases; unmatched junction bases: 7. Germline V lookup: CDR1 SGHAT, CDR2 FQNNGV. DNA for the CDR3: TGTGCCAGCAGATTTACAGGGGGACACTACGAGCAGTACTTC. Its translation is CASRFTGGHYEQYF. Variable domain in full (rest from reference TRBV11-2 and TRBJ2-7): EAGVAQSPRYKIIEKRQSVAFWCNPISGHATLYWYQQILGQGPKLLIQFQNNGVVDDSQLPKDRFSAERLKGVDSTLKIQPAKLEDSAVYLCASRFTGGHYEQYFGPGTRLTVT.

The chain employs TRBV29-1 and TRBJ2-2; D unresolved. Germline loops: CDR1 SQVTM, CDR2 ANQGSEA. The V end was cut by 6 bases, the J end by 5 bases, with 10 bases between. The CDR3 extends over 12 amino acids. The CDR3 DNA reads TGCAGCGTCGCTTCCAGGACCGGGGAGCTGTTTTTT. It translates to CSVASRTGELFF.

The chain has TRBV19 and TRBJ2-7, with D tentatively TRBD1 (5 bases). Per the germline V gene, CDR1 is LNHDA and CDR2 is SQIVND (reference sequence). Deletions cut 1 base from V and 3 bases from J, with 10 bases between. The CDR3 is 14 amino acids. The CDR3 DNA sequence: TGTGCCAGTAGTATAGTTGGCAGGGTCTACGAGCAGTACTTC. This encodes CASSIVGRVYEQYF. The full variable domain, with the rest looked up from reference TRBV19 and TRBJ2-7, is DGGITQSPKYLFRKEGQNVTLSCEQNLNHDAMYWYRQDPGQGLRLIYYSQIVNDFQKGDIAEGYSVSREKKESFPLTVTSAQKNPTAFYLCASSIVGRVYEQYFGPGTRLTVT.

The rearrangement uses TRBV19 and TRBJ1-3, with 7 positions matching TRBD1. Germline V gives CDR1 LNHDA, CDR2 SQIVND (reference sequence). CDR3 length equals 15 residues. Trimming removed 4 bases from V and 2 bases from J; junction bases left unmatched: 5. CDR3 in DNA: TGTGCCAGTAGTACGACGACAGGGCCTGGAAACACCATATATTTT. As protein: CASSTTTGPGNTIYF.

The chain combines TRBV7-9 with TRBJ2-1, with TRBD2 matching 9 bases. The germline V gene has CDR1 SEHNR and CDR2 FQNEAQ (reference sequence). V dropped 5 bases and J dropped 4; count of bases not matched to a gene: 18. CDR3 length equals 19 residues. The chain's CDR3 is CASSPFMAVAGVGYNEQFF. CDR3 coding DNA: TGTGCCAGCAGCCCATTTATGGCAGTAGCGGGAGTGGGGTACAATGAGCAGTTCTTC.

The J gene is TRBJ1-4, the V gene TRBV9, with no clear D. Germline CDR1 SGDLS, CDR2 YYNGEE. The CDR3 is 15 residues long. The V and J ends lost 0 bases and 5 bases respectively, with 11 bases between them. CDR3: CASSVGLLENEKLFF. CDR3 bases: TGTGCCAGCAGCGTAGGACTCCTTGAAAATGAAAAACTGTTTTTT.

This chain links TRBV7-2 with TRBJ2-7, with D hard to call. Per the germline V gene, CDR1 is SGHTA and CDR2 is FQGNSA. This CDR3 has 15 amino acids. The germline V and J ends were trimmed by 3 bases and 3 bases, with 15 bases remaining between them. The CDR3 DNA is TGTGCCAGCAGCTTTATTGGTAGCAACCTCTACGAGCAGTACTTC. It is translated as CASSFIGSNLYEQYF. Drawing the rest from reference TRBV7-2 and TRBJ2-7, the complete variable domain is GAGVSQSPSNKVTEKGKDVELRCDPISGHTALYWYRQSLGQGLEFLIYFQGNSAPDKSGLPSDRFSAERTGGSVSTLTIQRTQQEDSAVYLCASSFIGSNLYEQYFGPGTRLTVT.

This clone came up once. The J gene is TRBJ1-1, the V gene TRBV14, with TRBD1 matching 8 bases. The germline CDR1 and CDR2 sequences are SGHDN and FVKESK. The V gene end was trimmed by 5 bases and the J gene end by 4 bases; junction bases not matched to a gene: 9. The CDR3 totals 15 residues. DNA for the CDR3: TGTGCCAGCAGCTTTTCAGGGGGCACTCTCACTGAAGCTTTCTTT. This sequence encodes CASSFSGGTLTEAFF.